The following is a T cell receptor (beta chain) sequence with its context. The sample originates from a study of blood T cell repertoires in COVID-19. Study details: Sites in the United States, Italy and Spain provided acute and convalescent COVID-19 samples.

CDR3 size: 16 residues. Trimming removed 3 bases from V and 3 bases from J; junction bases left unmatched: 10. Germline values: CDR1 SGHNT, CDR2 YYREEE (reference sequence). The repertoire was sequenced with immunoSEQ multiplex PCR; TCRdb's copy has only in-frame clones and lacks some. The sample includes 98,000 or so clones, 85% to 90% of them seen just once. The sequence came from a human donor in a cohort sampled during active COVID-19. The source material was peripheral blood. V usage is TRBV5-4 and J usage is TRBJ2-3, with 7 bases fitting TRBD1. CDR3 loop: CASSSLTGKGTDTQYF. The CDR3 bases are TGTGCCAGCAGCTCGCTGACAGGGAAAGGGACAGATACGCAGTATTTT.